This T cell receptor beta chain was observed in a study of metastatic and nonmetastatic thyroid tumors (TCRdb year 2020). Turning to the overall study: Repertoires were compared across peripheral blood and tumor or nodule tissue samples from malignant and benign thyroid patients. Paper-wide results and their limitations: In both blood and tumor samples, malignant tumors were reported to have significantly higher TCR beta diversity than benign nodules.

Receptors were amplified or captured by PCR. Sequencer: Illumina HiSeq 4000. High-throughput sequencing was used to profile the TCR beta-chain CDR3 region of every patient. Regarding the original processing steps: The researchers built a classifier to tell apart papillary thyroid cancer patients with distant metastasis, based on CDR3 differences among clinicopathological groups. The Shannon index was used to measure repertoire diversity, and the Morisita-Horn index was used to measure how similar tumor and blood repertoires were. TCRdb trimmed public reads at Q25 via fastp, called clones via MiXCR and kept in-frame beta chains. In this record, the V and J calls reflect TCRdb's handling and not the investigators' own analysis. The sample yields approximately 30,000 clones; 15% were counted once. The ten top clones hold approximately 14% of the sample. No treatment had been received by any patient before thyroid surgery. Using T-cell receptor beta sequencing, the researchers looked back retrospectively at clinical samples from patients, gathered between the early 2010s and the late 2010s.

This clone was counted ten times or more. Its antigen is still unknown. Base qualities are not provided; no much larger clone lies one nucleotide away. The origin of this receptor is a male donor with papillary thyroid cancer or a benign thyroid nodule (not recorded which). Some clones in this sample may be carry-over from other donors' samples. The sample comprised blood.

The nucleotides are TGTGCCAGCAGTGCTCTTCGGACAGGACCACGCAATGAGCAGTTCTTC. Its protein reads: CASSALRTGPRNEQFF. This sequence uses TRBV2 and TRBJ2-1; TRBD1 agrees with 7 junctional bases. Here V drops 4 bases and J drops 6 bases, and the junction holds 12 bases not matched to any gene. The CDR3 holds 16 amino acids from the cysteine to the phenylalanine. CDR3 DNA only is kept here, 48 bases in frame from base 1. Via the germline V gene, CDR1 is SNHLY and CDR2 FYNNEI.